Listed here are 27 T cell receptor beta chains from one sample, sequenced in a study of blood T cell repertoires in COVID-19. Sequencing was performed with immunoSEQ multiplex PCR; in TCRdb, only in-frame clones are kept and a portion is missing. The table records some 300,000 clones, 75% to 90% of them present only once. Sequencing was carried out using peripheral blood. The origin of the receptors is an older woman with COVID-19, enrolled during active disease.

The chain links TRBV7-2 to TRBJ1-2, with 8 bases identical to TRBD1. Unmatched junction bases numbered 1, after V lost 1 base and J lost 3 bases. The CDR3 runs to 14 residues. Germline CDR1 is SGHTA and CDR2 is FQGNSA. For the CDR3, the DNA is TGTGCCAGCAGCTTAGAGACAGGGGACTATGGCTACACCTTC. Amino acids: CASSLETGDYGYTF.

This clone was counted a single time. The chain carries TRBV5-6 and TRBJ2-5; the D gene is possibly TRBD1 (6 bases). V shed 4 bases and J shed 5 bases, with 21 bases lying between them. Germline V lookup: CDR1 SGHDT, CDR2 YYEEEE. The CDR3 runs 16 residues. The CDR3 DNA is TGTGCCAGCAGCCGTTCCCCGACAGGTGTGCGGGAGACCCAGTACTTC. Translating it yields CASSRSPTGVRETQYF. Full variable domain (missing parts from reference TRBV5-6 and TRBJ2-5): DAGVTQSPTHLIKTRGQQVTLRCSPKSGHDTVSWYQQALGQGPQFIFQYYEEEERQRGNFPDRFSGHQFPNYSSELNVNALLLGDSALYLCASSRSPTGVRETQYFGPGTRLLVL.

J is TRBJ1-2 and V is TRBV10-3; 12 bases line up with TRBD1. Germline CDR1 and CDR2: ENHRY and SYGVKD. The CDR3 covers 16 residues. J gave up 7 bases and V 4 bases, and 10 bases lay outside the gene matches. The DNA for the CDR3 is TGTGCCATCAGTGTAGGCGGGACAGGGGGCTTCGGTGGCTACACCTTC. Translating gives CAISVGGTGGFGGYTF.

The chain recombines TRBV12-3 or TRBV12-4 with TRBJ2-3; the D is unclear. The CDR3 runs to 12 residues. V shed 7 bases and J shed 6 bases, with 11 bases lying between them. In DNA form, the CDR3 reads TGTGCCAGCACCCTGAATGAGGATACGCAGTATTTT. Encoded protein: CASTLNEDTQYF.

This sequence joins TRBV28 and TRBJ2-5, with 9 bases matching TRBD1. Germline trimming cut 5 bases from V and 6 bases from J; bases unmatched to any gene: 13. Germline-derived CDR1 and CDR2 are MDHEN and SYDVKM. This CDR3 region has 16 residues. The CDR3 DNA reads TGTGCCAGCAGTCCAATAGGGACAGGGATTGTAAAGACCCAGTACTTC. Its translation is CASSPIGTGIVKTQYF.

The chain couples TRBV6-1 to TRBJ2-2, with 8 bases aligning to TRBD1. The CDR3 loop spans 17 amino acids. From germline, CDR1 is MNHNS and CDR2 SASEGT. Trimming at V came to 3 bases and at J to 4 bases, leaving 10 bases not matched to a gene. CDR3 region: CASSDTDRVTLTGELFF. In nucleotides, the CDR3 is TGTGCCAGCAGTGATACGGACAGGGTGACACTCACCGGGGAGCTGTTTTTT.

This sequence joins TRBV6-6 and TRBJ2-2; TRBD1 is a possible D gene (6 bases). The CDR3 loop spans 14 amino acids. V lost 11 bases to trimming and J lost 6 bases, with 19 bases between them. CDR1 MNHNY and CDR2 SVGAGI come from the germline V gene (reference sequence). The CDR3 nucleotides are TGTGCCTGCCCCGGACAGTCGGGGTCCGGGGAGCTGTTTTTT. Translation gives CACPGQSGSGELFF.

The chain combines TRBV19 with TRBJ1-2; D possibly corresponds to TRBD1 (5 bases). Germline CDR1 LNHDA, CDR2 SQIVND (reference sequence). Trimming left V 4 bases short and J 5 bases short, with 17 bases between. There are 15 residues in the CDR3. The CDR3 region is CASSTHRFPGYGYTF. The DNA for the CDR3 is TGTGCCAGTAGTACCCACAGGTTTCCTGGATATGGCTACACCTTC.

The chain couples TRBV2 to TRBJ2-1; the match to TRBD1 covers 9 bases. Germline V gene sequence: CDR1 SNHLY, CDR2 FYNNEI. This CDR3 spans 14 amino acids. V shed 7 bases, J shed 5 bases, and the junction held 6 bases outside the gene matches. The CDR3 DNA is TGTGCCAGCAACCGGGACAGGGTTAACAATGAGCAGTTCTTC. Its translation: CASNRDRVNNEQFF.

The chain is built from TRBV5-1 and TRBJ2-1; D might be TRBD2 (7 bases). The CDR3 runs to 17 residues. With 1 base removed from V and 7 bases from J, the gap between germline ends came to 21 bases. Germline CDR1 is SGHRS and CDR2 is YFSETQ. CDR3 DNA sequence: TGCGCCAGCAGCTTGAGGGGCGGGGGCCCCTGGGGGAATGAGCAGTTCTTC. Amino acids: CASSLRGGGPWGNEQFF.

The V call is TRBV14, the J call TRBJ1-3; D not resolved. This CDR3 spans 15 amino acids. Germline V gene sequence: CDR1 SGHDN, CDR2 FVKESK. V lost 3 bases and J 1 base, leaving 10 bases between the germline ends. The CDR3 reads CASSQNRLSGNTIYF. CDR3 DNA sequence: TGTGCCAGCAGCCAGAACAGACTATCTGGAAACACCATATATTTT. Using reference TRBV14 and TRBJ1-3 for the parts outside the CDR3, the full variable domain is EAGVTQFPSHSVIEKGQTVTLRCDPISGHDNLYWYRRVMGKEIKFLLHFVKESKQDESGMPNNRFLAERTGGTYSTLKVQPAELEDSGVYFCASSQNRLSGNTIYFGEGSWLTVV.

This clone was recorded at least ten times. The V and J genes are TRBV7-8 and TRBJ2-3; weak D call: TRBD2 (5 bases). In germline, CDR1 is SGHVS, CDR2 FQNEAQ. This CDR3 contains 17 residues. The V end lost 8 bases, the J end lost 5 bases, and 26 bases lay between the germline ends. In nucleotides, the CDR3 is TGTGCCAGCGGAGGCGCGGCACACAACTATTTAAAAGATACGCAGTATTTT. Translated, it gives CASGGAAHNYLKDTQYF.

The V gene is TRBV6-5, the J gene TRBJ2-3; 11 bases line up with TRBD1. The germline CDR1 and CDR2 sequences are MNHEY and SVGAGI. CDR3 length: 15 residues. Losses at the gene ends were 6 bases for V and 4 bases for J; bases not matched to a gene: 6. The CDR3 DNA reads TGTGCCAGCAGGAGGACAGGGGGCGCGGCAGATACGCAGTATTTT. Protein product: CASRRTGGAADTQYF.

The V and J genes are TRBV10-3 and TRBJ2-1; TRBD1 matches at 8 bases. Germline CDR1 ENHRY, CDR2 SYGVKD. V lost 6 bases and J lost 9; bases outside the gene matches: 4. This CDR3 region has 12 residues. Here the CDR3 DNA reads TGTGCCATCAGGCGAACAGGGGGTGAGCAGTTCTTC. Its translation is CAIRRTGGEQFF.

This rearrangement joins TRBV5-1 to TRBJ2-5; 8 bases fit TRBD1. The CDR3 sequence is 16 residues long. V trimming: 4 bases; J trimming: 0 bases; junction bases outside the gene matches: 8. Germline CDR1 reads SGHRS; CDR2 reads YFSETQ. The CDR3 DNA reads as TGCGCCAGCAGCCCTGCCAGGGGGCAAAACCAAGAGACCCAGTACTTC. Translated, it gives CASSPARGQNQETQYF.

This clone has more than one count but fewer than ten. V usage is TRBV7-9 and J usage is TRBJ1-6, with 10 bases aligning to TRBD1. This CDR3 has 14 residues. Germline trimming cut 5 bases from V and 9 bases from J; bases unmatched to any gene: 4. Germline V gene data show CDR1 as SEHNR and CDR2 as FQNEAQ (reference sequence). CDR3 sequence: CASSPDRGPSPLHF. In nucleotides, the CDR3 is TGTGCCAGCAGCCCCGACAGGGGGCCTTCACCCCTCCACTTT.

The chain carries TRBV10-2 and TRBJ2-5; 9 positions agree with TRBD2. The CDR3 loop spans 15 amino acids. Unmatched junction bases numbered 11, after V lost 7 bases and J lost 5 bases. The germline V gene has CDR1 WSHSY and CDR2 SAAADI. In nucleotides, the CDR3 is TGCGCCAGCACGCCCAGCGGGGGGACAAGGGAGACCCAGTACTTC. Translated: CASTPSGGTRETQYF.

This clone has just a few counts. The rearrangement joins TRBV6-5 to TRBJ1-5; D unclear. Per the germline V gene, CDR1 is MNHEY and CDR2 is SVGAGI. V lost 6 bases and J lost 5, with 8 bases in between. The CDR3 is 12 residues long. CDR3 bases: TGTGCCAGCAGGACCCGGGATCAGCCCCAGCATTTT. This translates into CASRTRDQPQHF.

This chain links TRBV19 with TRBJ1-1; 7 bases map to TRBD1. The germline CDR1 and CDR2 sequences are LNHDA and SQIVND (reference sequence). CDR3 length: 14 residues. With 8 bases clipped from V and 8 bases from J, the junction kept 14 bases outside the gene matches. For the CDR3, the DNA is TGTGCCAGTCGACAGGGCAACCCTAGCCCGGAAGCTTTCTTT. It encodes CASRQGNPSPEAFF.

The V gene is TRBV7-6, the J gene TRBJ2-2; 7 nucleotides match TRBD1. Germline trimming cut 5 bases from V and 2 bases from J; bases unmatched to any gene: 8. Germline CDR1 SGHVS, CDR2 FNYEAQ. CDR3 length: 16 amino acids. For the CDR3, the DNA is TGTGCCAGCAGCCGGACGATAGGGGGCAACACCGGGGAGCTGTTTTTT. Its translation: CASSRTIGGNTGELFF.

The V and J genes are TRBV10-3 and TRBJ2-5, with 8 bases identical to TRBD1. This CDR3 region has 13 residues. The ends lost 6 bases at V and 9 bases at J; junction bases unmatched: 9. Germline V lookup: CDR1 ENHRY, CDR2 SYGVKD. The CDR3: CAIRDREEGAQYF. CDR3 DNA: TGTGCCATCAGGGACAGGGAAGAGGGAGCCCAGTACTTC.

The chain is built from TRBV6-5 and TRBJ2-3; D perhaps matches TRBD1 (5 bases). The CDR3 spans 13 residues. V dropped 11 bases and J dropped 2 bases, with 14 bases sitting between them. Per the germline V gene, CDR1 is MNHEY and CDR2 is SVGAGI. The DNA for the CDR3 is TGTGCCCCCCGGCCAGGGTACACAGATACGCAGTATTTT. This translates into CAPRPGYTDTQYF.

V gene TRBV28 combines with J gene TRBJ1-4, with 7 bases matching TRBD1. The trim removed 3 bases at V and 7 bases at J, leaving 8 bases unmatched. This CDR3 spans 15 amino acids. Germline V gene data show CDR1 as MDHEN and CDR2 as SYDVKM. This CDR3 reads CASSFLGGGGEKLFF. CDR3 in DNA: TGTGCCAGCAGTTTTTTAGGGGGCGGAGGTGAAAAACTGTTTTTT. Full variable domain (outside the CDR3, taken from reference TRBV28 and TRBJ1-4): DVKVTQSSRYLVKRTGEKVFLECVQDMDHENMFWYRQDPGLGLRLIYFSYDVKMKEKGDIPEGYSVSREKKERFSLILESASTNQTSMYLCASSFLGGGGEKLFFGSGTQLSVL.

This chain links TRBV28 with TRBJ1-2, with no clear D. Trimming took 2 bases from V and 11 from J, leaving 15 bases between them. The CDR3 sequence is 13 residues long. From germline, CDR1 is MDHEN and CDR2 SYDVKM. The CDR3 DNA follows: TGTGCCAGCAGTTTAACGTGGGCGAAGAATTACACCTTC. Its translation is CASSLTWAKNYTF.

The chain is built from TRBV15 and TRBJ1-4; maybe TRBD1 (5 bases). The germline V and J ends were trimmed by 2 bases and 5 bases, with 6 bases remaining between them. CDR3 length: 13 residues. Germline loops: CDR1 LNHNV, CDR2 YYDKDF (reference sequence). The CDR3, as DNA: TGTGCCACCAGCAGACAGGGAAATGAAAAACTGTTTTTT. The encoded protein is CATSRQGNEKLFF.

The chain combines TRBV7-8 with TRBJ1-6; TRBD1 aligns across 8 bases. CDR1 SGHVS and CDR2 FQNEAQ come from the germline V gene. Trimming at V came to 1 base and at J to 10 bases, leaving 6 bases not matched to a gene. This CDR3 comprises 15 residues. The CDR3 loop reads CASSLGRGQNSPLHF. DNA for the CDR3: TGTGCCAGCAGCTTAGGCAGGGGGCAAAACTCACCCCTCCACTTT.

The chain combines TRBV9 with TRBJ2-7; 7 nucleotides line up with TRBD1. In germline, CDR1 is SGDLS, CDR2 YYNGEE. This CDR3 has 15 residues. V gave up 0 bases and J gave up 0 bases; unmatched junction bases: 3. This CDR3 is CASSVATGDSYEQYF. Here the CDR3 DNA reads TGTGCCAGCAGCGTAGCTACAGGGGACTCCTACGAGCAGTACTTC.